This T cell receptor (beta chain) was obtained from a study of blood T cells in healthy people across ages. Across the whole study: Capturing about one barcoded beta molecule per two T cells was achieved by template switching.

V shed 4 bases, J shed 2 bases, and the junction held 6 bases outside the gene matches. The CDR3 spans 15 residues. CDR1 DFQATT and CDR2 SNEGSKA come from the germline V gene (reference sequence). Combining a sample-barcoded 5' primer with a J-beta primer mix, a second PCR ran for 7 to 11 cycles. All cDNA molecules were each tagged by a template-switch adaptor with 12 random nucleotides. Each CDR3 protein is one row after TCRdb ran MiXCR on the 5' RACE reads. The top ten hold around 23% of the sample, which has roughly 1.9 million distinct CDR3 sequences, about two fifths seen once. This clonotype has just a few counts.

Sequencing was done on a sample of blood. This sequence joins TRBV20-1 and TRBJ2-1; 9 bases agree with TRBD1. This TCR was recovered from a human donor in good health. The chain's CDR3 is CSATDRDRAYNEQFF. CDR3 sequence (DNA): TGCAGTGCTACCGACCGGGACAGGGCCTACAATGAGCAGTTCTTC.